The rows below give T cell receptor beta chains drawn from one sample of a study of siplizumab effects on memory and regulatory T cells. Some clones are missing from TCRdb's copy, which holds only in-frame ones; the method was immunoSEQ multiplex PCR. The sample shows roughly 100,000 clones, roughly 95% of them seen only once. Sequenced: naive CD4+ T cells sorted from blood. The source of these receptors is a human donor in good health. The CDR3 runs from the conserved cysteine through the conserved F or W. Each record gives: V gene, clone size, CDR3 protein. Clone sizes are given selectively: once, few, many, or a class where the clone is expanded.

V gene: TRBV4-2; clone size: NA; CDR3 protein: CASSPIGQGGETQYF
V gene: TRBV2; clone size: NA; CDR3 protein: CASSDLRLAGGLGETQYF
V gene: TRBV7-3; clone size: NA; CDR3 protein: CASSGPGTSGARSSYNEQFF
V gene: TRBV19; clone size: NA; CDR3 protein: CASIEQGFNQPQHF
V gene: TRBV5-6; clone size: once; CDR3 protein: CASRIRDRYTEAFF
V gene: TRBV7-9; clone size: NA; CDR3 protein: CASSSSTGSTGELFF
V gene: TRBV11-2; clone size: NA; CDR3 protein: CASSLNSPLHF
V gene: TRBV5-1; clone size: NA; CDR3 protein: CASSWRAGPRKDSPLHF
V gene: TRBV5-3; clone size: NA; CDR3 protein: CARSLRAGANTDTQYF
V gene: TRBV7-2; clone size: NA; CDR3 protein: CASSSASGYTDTQYF
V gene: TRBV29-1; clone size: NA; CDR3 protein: CSIAGSIGNTIYF
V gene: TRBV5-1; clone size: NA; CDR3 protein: CASSPGTAFNQPQHF
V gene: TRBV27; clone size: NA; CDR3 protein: CASSLTGINTEAFF
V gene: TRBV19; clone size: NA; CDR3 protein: CASSIDQGPTPIYEQYF
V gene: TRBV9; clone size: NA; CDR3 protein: CASSVTSLHYNEQFF
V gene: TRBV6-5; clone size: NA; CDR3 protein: CASSYPGSRFGELFF
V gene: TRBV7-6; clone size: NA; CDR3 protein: CASSSGGQITYEQYF
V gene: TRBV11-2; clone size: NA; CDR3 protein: CASSLQRGVSQETQYF
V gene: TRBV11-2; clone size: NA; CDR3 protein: CASSLGRGTEAFF
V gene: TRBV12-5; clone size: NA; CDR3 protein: CASVESSYNSPLHF
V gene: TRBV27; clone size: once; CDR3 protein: CATHPGLGNEKLFF
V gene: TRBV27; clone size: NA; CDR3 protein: CASRGQGTYEQYF
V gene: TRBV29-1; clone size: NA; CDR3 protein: CSVTTSWVTNEKLFF
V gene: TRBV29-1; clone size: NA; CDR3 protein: CSGGGSYNEQFF
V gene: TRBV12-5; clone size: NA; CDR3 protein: CASAPSLGPTSYGYTF
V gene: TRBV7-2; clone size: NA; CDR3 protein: CASSLARGSWNGYTF
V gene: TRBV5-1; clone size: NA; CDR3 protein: CASSLDPRSETQYF
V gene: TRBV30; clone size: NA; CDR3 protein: CAWSVGGAGYEQYF